These 22 T cell receptor beta chains came from one sample sequenced in a study of blood T cells in healthy people across ages. Next came a second PCR, run for about 6 to 12 cycles, which used a sample-barcoded 5' primer along with a J-beta primer mix. Via MiXCR, TCRdb re-called the 5' RACE reads, giving one row per CDR3 protein. The table records roughly 800,000 distinct CDR3 sequences, 40% to 65% of them present only once. Sequenced sample: blood. Source of these receptors: an elderly man in good health.

V gene TRBV7-2 combines with J gene TRBJ1-1; D perhaps matches TRBD1 (6 bases). The CDR3 is 15 residues long. CDR1 is SGHTA and CDR2 is FQGNSA in the germline V gene. The V end lost 5 bases, the J end lost 5 bases, and 18 bases lay between the germline ends. DNA of the CDR3: TGTGCCAGCAGCGTGGCCGGGACCCAGGGGACTGAAGCTTTCTTT. Protein sequence: CASSVAGTQGTEAFF.

The rearrangement joins TRBV13 to TRBJ1-2; D perhaps matches TRBD1 (5 bases). Germline CDR1 is PRHDT and CDR2 is FYEKMQ (reference sequence). The length of the CDR3 is 15 residues. Trimming removed 4 bases at V and 7 bases at J, with 19 bases between. In DNA, the CDR3 is TGTGCCAGCAGCTCCGGGGGATATAGTGGCGGTGGCTACACCTTC. Amino acid sequence: CASSSGGYSGGGYTF. Based on the CDR3 plus reference TRBV13 and TRBJ1-2, the full variable domain is AAGVIQSPRHLIKEKRETATLKCYPIPRHDTVYWYQQGPGQDPQFLISFYEKMQSDKGSIPDRFSAQQFSDYHSELNMSSLELGDSALYFCASSSGGYSGGGYTFGSGTRLTVV.

Concerning this clonotype: The junction and the germline gene differ at one end; a read error may be behind it. The chain uses TRBV18 and TRBJ2-2; 9 nucleotides line up with TRBD2. CDR1 and CDR2 (germline): KGHSH, LQKENI. CDR3 length: 15 residues. This CDR3 is CASSPGLAGTRELFF. CDR3 DNA: TGTGCCAGCTCACCGGGACTAGCCGGCACCAGGGAGCTGTTTTTT. The whole variable domain, filled in from reference TRBV18 and TRBJ2-2, reads NAGVMQNPRHLVRRRGQEARLRCSPMKGHSHVYWYRQLPEEGLKFMVYLQKENIIDESGMPKERFSAEFPKEGPSILRIQQVVRGDSAAYFCASSPGLAGTRELFFGEGSRLTVL.

The sample holds a few counts of this clonotype. The genes are TRBV27 and TRBJ2-5, with 12 bases aligning to TRBD2. The CDR3 is made up of 16 amino acids. From germline, CDR1 is MNHEY and CDR2 SMNVEV (reference sequence). Unmatched junction bases numbered 6, after V lost 5 bases and J lost 2 bases. CDR3 loop: CASSPGTSGHQETQYF. CDR3 in DNA: TGTGCCAGCAGTCCCGGGACTAGCGGGCATCAAGAGACCCAGTACTTC.

J is TRBJ2-1 and V is TRBV10-3; 8 positions match TRBD2. The CDR3 consists of 15 residues. Trimming removed 2 bases from V and 7 bases from J; junction bases left unmatched: 7. Germline V gene sequence: CDR1 ENHRY, CDR2 SYGVKD. The CDR3 DNA reads TGTGCCATCAGTGAGGTAAACCGGGGGGGGAATGAGCAGTTCTTC. Its translation: CAISEVNRGGNEQFF.

The chain carries TRBV20-1 and TRBJ2-3; 9 nucleotides line up with TRBD2. CDR1 is DFQATT and CDR2 is SNEGSKA in the germline V gene (reference sequence). The CDR3 extends over 13 amino acids. Trimming removed 4 bases from V and 6 bases from J; junction bases left unmatched: 5. CDR3 protein: CSATPLAGDTQYF. CDR3 DNA sequence: TGCAGTGCTACTCCACTAGCGGGTGATACGCAGTATTTT.

The chain joins TRBV29-1 to TRBJ2-3; D remains ambiguous. This CDR3 has 12 amino acids. Germline V CDR1 and CDR2: SQVTM, ANQGSEA. V gave up 2 bases and J gave up 5 bases, with 8 bases separating them. CDR3 coding DNA: TGCAGCGTTGAACCCCTAGGAGATACGCAGTATTTT. Translated, it gives CSVEPLGDTQYF.

The gene calls are TRBV20-1 and TRBJ2-6; D is possibly TRBD1 (5 bases). V was pared by 5 bases and J by 1 base, with 15 bases between. Germline assignment: CDR1 DFQATT and CDR2 SNEGSKA (reference sequence). This CDR3 has 16 residues. CDR3 amino acids: CSAVGRVRSGANVLTF. CDR3 coding DNA: TGCAGTGCTGTGGGCAGGGTGCGTTCTGGGGCCAACGTCCTGACTTTC.

Here the CDR3 reads CASSQDPTSGSGNEQFF. CDR3 nucleotides: TGTGCCAGCAGCCAAGATCCCACTAGCGGGAGCGGGAATGAGCAGTTCTTC. This rearrangement joins TRBV4-2 to TRBJ2-1; TRBD2 aligns across 11 bases. The length of the CDR3 is 17 residues. Germline V gene sequence: CDR1 LGHNA, CDR2 YNFKEQ. J gave up 7 bases and V 0 bases, and 8 bases lay outside the gene matches.

This clonotype has only one observation. The chain recombines TRBV24-1 with TRBJ2-1; 7 bases agree with TRBD2. V was clipped by 5 bases and J by 5 bases; unmatched bases: 8. Germline V gene data show CDR1 as KGHDR and CDR2 as SFDVKD. The CDR3 has 15 amino acids. The CDR3: CATSGGGVEHNEQFF. DNA for the CDR3: TGTGCCACCAGTGGGGGGGGAGTGGAACACAATGAGCAGTTCTTC.

Only a few counts were recorded for this clonotype. V usage is TRBV7-3 and J usage is TRBJ2-3, with 12 positions matching TRBD2. Trimming took 5 bases from V and 1 from J; bases not matched to a gene: 4. In germline, CDR1 is SGHTA, CDR2 FQGTGA. The CDR3 sequence is 16 residues long. In nucleotides, the CDR3 is TGTGCCAGCAGCAGGACTAGCGGGACAGGCACAGATACGCAGTATTTT. Encoded protein: CASSRTSGTGTDTQYF.

V is TRBV7-2 and J is TRBJ2-5; D gene unclear. Trimming cost V 1 base and J 4 bases, with 10 bases left between them. This CDR3 has 14 residues. CDR1 is SGHTA and CDR2 is FQGNSA in the germline V gene. The CDR3 is CASSLGGRRETQYF. In DNA, the CDR3 is TGTGCCAGCAGCTTAGGTGGAAGGCGAGAGACCCAGTACTTC.

The V and J genes are TRBV5-6 and TRBJ1-1, with TRBD1 matching 10 bases. Germline assignment: CDR1 SGHDT and CDR2 YYEEEE. The CDR3 is 14 amino acids. The ends lost 7 bases at V and 4 bases at J; junction bases unmatched: 7. CDR3 DNA: TGTGCCAGCGGCAGAGGACAGGGGGGCACTGAAGCTTTCTTT. It codes for CASGRGQGGTEAFF. The entire variable domain, with the rest obtained from reference TRBV5-6 and TRBJ1-1, is as follows: DAGVTQSPTHLIKTRGQQVTLRCSPKSGHDTVSWYQQALGQGPQFIFQYYEEEERQRGNFPDRFSGHQFPNYSSELNVNALLLGDSALYLCASGRGQGGTEAFFGQGTRLTVV.

The V and J genes are TRBV4-1 and TRBJ2-7; TRBD2 aligns across 8 bases. CDR3 size: 15 residues. V was clipped by 4 bases and J by 2 bases; unmatched bases: 7. Germline CDR1 and CDR2: MGHRA and YSYEKL. The CDR3, as DNA: TGCGCCAGCAGCCTTATAGCGGGACCCACCTACGAGCAGTACTTC. Its protein is CASSLIAGPTYEQYF.

The chain uses TRBV7-9 and TRBJ1-1; D remains ambiguous. This CDR3 has 13 residues. Germline V gene data show CDR1 as SEHNR and CDR2 as FQNEAQ (reference sequence). The V end was cut by 2 bases, the J end by 4 bases, with 8 bases between. The CDR3, as DNA: TGTGCCAGCAGCTTATCATGGGGCACTGAAGCTTTCTTT. Translating gives CASSLSWGTEAFF.

This clonotype was seen ten or more times. The chain is built from TRBV7-3 and TRBJ2-7; 9 bases line up with TRBD1. V shed 5 bases, J shed 7 bases, and the junction held 6 bases outside the gene matches. The CDR3 sequence is 13 residues long. Germline CDR1 and CDR2: SGHTA and FQGTGA. CDR3 sequence: CASSLTGGKEQYF. CDR3 nucleotides: TGTGCCAGCAGCCTGACAGGGGGAAAGGAGCAGTACTTC. Using reference TRBV7-3 and TRBJ2-7 for the parts outside the CDR3, the full variable domain is GAGVSQTPSNKVTEKGKYVELRCDPISGHTALYWYRQSLGQGPEFLIYFQGTGAADDSGLPNDRFFAVRPEGSVSTLKIQRTERGDSAVYLCASSLTGGKEQYFGPGTRLTVT.

The V and J genes are TRBV18 and TRBJ2-5; 8 bases align to TRBD2. This CDR3 region has 17 residues. V shed 0 bases and J 7 bases; nucleotides not matched to a gene: 13. CDR1 is KGHSH and CDR2 is LQKENI in the germline V gene. The CDR3 reads CASSPPSSGDSGLTQYF. The CDR3 DNA follows: TGTGCCAGCTCACCACCGAGTAGCGGGGACTCCGGGTTGACCCAGTACTTC.

V is TRBV12-3 or TRBV12-4 and J is TRBJ2-7; D may be TRBD1 or TRBD2 (5 bases each). The CDR3 totals 15 residues. Trimming took off 5 bases at V and 0 bases at J, with 14 bases between the two ends. The CDR3 loop reads CASSPLPGTSYEQYF. The CDR3 region has the DNA TGTGCCAGCAGTCCCCTCCCCGGGACCTCCTACGAGCAGTACTTC.

The rearrangement uses TRBV5-1 and TRBJ2-7; 7 nucleotides match TRBD1. The V gene end was trimmed by 4 bases and the J gene end by 4 bases; junction bases not matched to a gene: 8. The CDR3 is made up of 14 amino acids. Per germline, CDR1 SGHRS and CDR2 YFSETQ. This CDR3 reads CASSRDREGYEQYF. The CDR3 DNA follows: TGCGCCAGCAGCCGAGACAGGGAAGGGTACGAGCAGTACTTC.

This clonotype has only a few counts. This CDR3 is CSVDSGQGNYEQYF. The DNA for the CDR3 is TGCAGCGTTGATTCGGGACAGGGGAACTACGAGCAGTACTTC. The chain employs TRBV29-1 and TRBJ2-7; 10 bases align to TRBD1. The CDR3 totals 14 residues. The ends lost 3 bases at V and 3 bases at J; junction bases unmatched: 5. CDR1 SQVTM and CDR2 ANQGSEA come from the germline V gene.

The V call is TRBV5-1, the J call TRBJ2-7, with TRBD2 matching 10 bases. Germline CDR1 is SGHRS and CDR2 is YFSETQ. The CDR3 spans 15 residues. Trimming removed 4 bases from V and 12 bases from J; junction bases left unmatched: 16. CDR3 nucleotides: TGCGCCAGCAGCAGTGCTAGCGGGAGCTCTGAGACCCTGTACTTC. Translating it yields CASSSASGSSETLYF.

The J gene is TRBJ1-1, the V gene TRBV12-3 or TRBV12-4, with D maybe TRBD1 (6 bases). The CDR3 sequence is 13 residues long. V was trimmed by 9 bases and J by 6 bases, leaving 17 bases between them. This chain's CDR3 is CASNQGWGAEAFF. The CDR3 nucleotides read TGTGCCAGTAATCAGGGGTGGGGGGCTGAAGCTTTCTTT.